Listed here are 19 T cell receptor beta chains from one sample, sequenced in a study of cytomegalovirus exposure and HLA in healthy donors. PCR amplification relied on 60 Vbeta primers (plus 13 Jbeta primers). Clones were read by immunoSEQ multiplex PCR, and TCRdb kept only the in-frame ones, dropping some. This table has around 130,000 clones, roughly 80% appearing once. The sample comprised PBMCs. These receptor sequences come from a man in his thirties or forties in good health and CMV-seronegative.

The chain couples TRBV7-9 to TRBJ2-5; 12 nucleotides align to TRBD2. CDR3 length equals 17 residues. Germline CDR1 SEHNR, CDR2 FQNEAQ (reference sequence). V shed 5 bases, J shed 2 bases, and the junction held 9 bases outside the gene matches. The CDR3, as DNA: TGTGCCAGCAGCGACGTTGCCGGGACTAGCGGGCAAGAGACCCAGTACTTC. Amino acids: CASSDVAGTSGQETQYF.

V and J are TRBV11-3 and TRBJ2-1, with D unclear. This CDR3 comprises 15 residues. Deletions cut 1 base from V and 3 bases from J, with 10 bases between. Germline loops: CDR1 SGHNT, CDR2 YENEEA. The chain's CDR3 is CASSLGRSDYNEQFF. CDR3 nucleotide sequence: TGTGCCAGCAGCTTAGGCAGGTCAGACTACAATGAGCAGTTCTTC.

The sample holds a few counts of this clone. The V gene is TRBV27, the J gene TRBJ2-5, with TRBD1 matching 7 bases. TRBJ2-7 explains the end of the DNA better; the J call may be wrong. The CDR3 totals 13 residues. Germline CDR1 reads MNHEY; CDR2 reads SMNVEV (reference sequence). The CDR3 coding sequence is TGTGCCAGCGGGACAGTAGACTCCTACGAGCAGTACTTC. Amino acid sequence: CASGTVDSYEQYF.

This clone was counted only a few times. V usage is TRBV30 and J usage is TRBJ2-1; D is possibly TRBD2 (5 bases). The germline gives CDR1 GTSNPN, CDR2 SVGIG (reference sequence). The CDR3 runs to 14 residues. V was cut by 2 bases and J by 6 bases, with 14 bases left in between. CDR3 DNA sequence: TGTGCCTGGAGTCCCGGACTCGGAGGCAATGAGCAGTTCTTC. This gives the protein CAWSPGLGGNEQFF.

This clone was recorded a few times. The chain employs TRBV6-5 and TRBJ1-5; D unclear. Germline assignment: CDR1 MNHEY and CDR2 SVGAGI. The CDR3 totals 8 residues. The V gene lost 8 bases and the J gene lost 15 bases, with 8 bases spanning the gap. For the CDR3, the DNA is TGTGCCAGCGAGCACAGGCATTTT. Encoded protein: CASEHRHF.

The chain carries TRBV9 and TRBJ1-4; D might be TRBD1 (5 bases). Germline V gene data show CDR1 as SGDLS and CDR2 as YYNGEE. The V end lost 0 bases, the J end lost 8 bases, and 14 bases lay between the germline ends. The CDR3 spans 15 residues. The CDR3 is CASSVGVLAGEKLFF. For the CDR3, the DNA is TGTGCCAGCAGCGTAGGGGTGTTAGCAGGGGAAAAACTGTTTTTT.

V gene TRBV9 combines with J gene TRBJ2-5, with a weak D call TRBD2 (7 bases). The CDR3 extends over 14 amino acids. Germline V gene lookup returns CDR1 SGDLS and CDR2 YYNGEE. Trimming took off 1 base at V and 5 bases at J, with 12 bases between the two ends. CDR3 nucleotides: TGTGCCAGCAGCGTAAGGGGCGGGGGCGAGACCCAGTACTTC. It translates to CASSVRGGGETQYF.

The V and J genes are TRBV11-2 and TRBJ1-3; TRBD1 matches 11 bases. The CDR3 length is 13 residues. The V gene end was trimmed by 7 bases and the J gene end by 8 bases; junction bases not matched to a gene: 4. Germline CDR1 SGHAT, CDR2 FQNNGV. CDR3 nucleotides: TGTGCCAGCACGTGGGGACAGGGGGACACCATATATTTT. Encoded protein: CASTWGQGDTIYF. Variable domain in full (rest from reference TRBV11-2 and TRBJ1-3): EAGVAQSPRYKIIEKRQSVAFWCNPISGHATLYWYQQILGQGPKLLIQFQNNGVVDDSQLPKDRFSAERLKGVDSTLKIQPAKLEDSAVYLCASTWGQGDTIYFGEGSWLTVV.

CDR3 sequence (DNA): TGCGCCAGCAGCCAAGGGGATGACCGGGAGATAAGAAACTATGGCTACACCTTC. Protein product: CASSQGDDREIRNYGYTF. V gene TRBV4-3 combines with J gene TRBJ1-2, with D unclear. This CDR3 has 18 residues. Germline V gene sequence: CDR1 LGHNA, CDR2 YSLEER. Trimming removed 1 base from V and 2 bases from J, with 20 bases in between.

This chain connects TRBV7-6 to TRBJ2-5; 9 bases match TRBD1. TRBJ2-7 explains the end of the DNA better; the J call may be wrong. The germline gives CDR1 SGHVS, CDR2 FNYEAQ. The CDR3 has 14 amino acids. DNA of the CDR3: TGTGCCAGCAGCACCAGCGGGACAGGGAACGAGCAGTACTTC. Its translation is CASSTSGTGNEQYF.

CDR3 sequence reads: CASSPDRVQETQYF. The CDR3 coding sequence is TGTGCCAGCTCACCGGACAGGGTCCAAGAGACCCAGTACTTC. The chain recombines TRBV18 with TRBJ2-5; TRBD1 aligns across 8 bases. V lost 3 bases to trimming and J lost 1 base; unmatched junction nucleotides: 1. CDR1 is KGHSH, CDR2 LQKENI, per germline. The CDR3 sequence is 14 residues long.

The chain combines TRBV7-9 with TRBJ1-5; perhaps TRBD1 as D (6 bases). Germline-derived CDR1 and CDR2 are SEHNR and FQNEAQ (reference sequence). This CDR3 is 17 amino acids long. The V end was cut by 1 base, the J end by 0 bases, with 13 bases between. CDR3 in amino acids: CASSLDLLQGSNQPQHF. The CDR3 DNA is TGTGCCAGCAGCTTAGATTTATTACAGGGTAGCAATCAGCCCCAGCATTTT.

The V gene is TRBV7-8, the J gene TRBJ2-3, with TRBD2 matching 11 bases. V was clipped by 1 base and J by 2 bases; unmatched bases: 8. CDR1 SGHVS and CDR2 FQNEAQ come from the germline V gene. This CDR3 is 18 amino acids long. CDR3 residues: CASSLETQLAGVTDTQYF. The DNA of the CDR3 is TGTGCCAGCAGCTTAGAGACCCAACTAGCGGGGGTCACAGATACGCAGTATTTT.

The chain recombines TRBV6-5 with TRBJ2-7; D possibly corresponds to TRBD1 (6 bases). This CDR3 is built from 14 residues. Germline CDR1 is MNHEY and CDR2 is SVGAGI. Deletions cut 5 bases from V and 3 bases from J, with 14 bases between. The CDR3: CASSARGGFYEQYF. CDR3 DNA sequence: TGTGCCAGCAGTGCCCGAGGGGGTTTCTACGAGCAGTACTTC.

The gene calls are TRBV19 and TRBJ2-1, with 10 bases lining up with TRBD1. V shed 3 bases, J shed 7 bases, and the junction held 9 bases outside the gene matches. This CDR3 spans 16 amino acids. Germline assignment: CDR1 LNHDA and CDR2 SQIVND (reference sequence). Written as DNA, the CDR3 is TGTGCCAGTAGTATGGTGAGACAGGGGGCGAGAAATGAGCAGTTCTTC. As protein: CASSMVRQGARNEQFF.

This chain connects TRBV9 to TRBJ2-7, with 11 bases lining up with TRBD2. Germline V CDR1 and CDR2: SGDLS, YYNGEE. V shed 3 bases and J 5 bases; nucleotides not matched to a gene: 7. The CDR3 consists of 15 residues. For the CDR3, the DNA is TGTGCCAGCAGCGCACGACTAGCGGGAATCAACGAGCAGTACTTC. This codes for CASSARLAGINEQYF.

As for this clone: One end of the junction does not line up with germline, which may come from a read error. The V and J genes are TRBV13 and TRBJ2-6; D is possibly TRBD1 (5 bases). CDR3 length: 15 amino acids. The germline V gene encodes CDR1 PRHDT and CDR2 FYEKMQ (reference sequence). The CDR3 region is CASSLVGAGANGLTF. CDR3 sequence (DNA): TGTGCCAGCAGCTTAGTAGGGGCTGGGGCCAACGGCCTGACTTTC.

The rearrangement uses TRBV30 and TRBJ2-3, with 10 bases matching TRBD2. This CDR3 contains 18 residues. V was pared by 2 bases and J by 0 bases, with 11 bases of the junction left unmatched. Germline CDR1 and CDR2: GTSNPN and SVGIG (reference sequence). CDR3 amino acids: CAWSLGSTSGASTDTQYF. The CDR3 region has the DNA TGTGCCTGGAGTCTGGGTAGCACTAGCGGGGCTAGCACAGATACGCAGTATTTT.

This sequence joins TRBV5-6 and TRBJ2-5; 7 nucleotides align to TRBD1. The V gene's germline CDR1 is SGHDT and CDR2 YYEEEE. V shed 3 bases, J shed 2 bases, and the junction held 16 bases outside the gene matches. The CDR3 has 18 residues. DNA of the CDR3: TGTGCCAGCAGCTCCTTTCCCCGGGACAGCCTCGAACAAGAGACCCAGTACTTC. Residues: CASSSFPRDSLEQETQYF.